One and the same sample provided the 5 T cell receptor beta chains below, sequenced in a study of Ad26.COV2.S vaccination and SARS-CoV-2 variants. Treatment given: around 19 received Ad26.COV2.S at low or high dose, single or two shots; about 5 received placebo; per-sample allocation not given. Following the first vaccine or placebo injection, samples were taken on day 63. The protocol was immunoSEQ multiplex PCR, while the TCRdb copy is restricted to in-frame clones and leaves out a portion. This sample has 350,000 to 400,000 clones, with about nine tenths found just once. The source material was peripheral blood, sampled in a trial of Ad26.COV2.S vaccine versus placebo. These receptors came from a person aged 18-60 years who received the Ad26.COV2.S COVID-19 vaccine or a placebo.

The chain links TRBV24-1 to TRBJ2-3; the D is unclear. CDR1 is KGHDR and CDR2 is SFDVKD in the germline V gene. This CDR3 is 14 amino acids long. V was cut by 4 bases and J by 1 base, with 8 bases left in between. The DNA of the CDR3 is TGTGCCACCAGTGACCCCCCTCGCACAGATACGCAGTATTTT. Translation gives CATSDPPRTDTQYF.

This clone turned up a few times. The chain links TRBV5-4 to TRBJ1-6, with no clear D. The CDR3 sequence is 17 residues long. Germline CDR1 is SGHNT and CDR2 is YYREEE (reference sequence). V was clipped by 0 bases and J by 6 bases, with 16 bases between them. CDR3 sequence (DNA): TGTGCCAGCAGCTTGGAGTCGGCGGCAGCCCTTAATTCACCCCTCCACTTT. Amino acid sequence: CASSLESAAALNSPLHF. Based on the CDR3 plus reference TRBV5-4 and TRBJ1-6, the full variable domain is ETGVTQSPTHLIKTRGQQVTLRCSSQSGHNTVSWYQQALGQGPQFIFQYYREEENGRGNFPPRFSGLQFPNYSSELNVNALELDDSALYLCASSLESAAALNSPLHFGNGTRLTVT.

The rearrangement joins TRBV5-5 to TRBJ2-7, with TRBD1 matching over 10 bases. This CDR3 has 15 amino acids. Unmatched junction bases numbered 8, after V lost 2 bases and J lost 6 bases. Germline V gene sequence: CDR1 SGHKS, CDR2 YYEKEE (reference sequence). This chain's CDR3 is CASSLTGTGASEQYF. CDR3 in DNA: TGTGCCAGCAGCTTAACCGGGACAGGGGCCAGCGAGCAGTACTTC. The full variable domain, with the rest looked up from reference TRBV5-5 and TRBJ2-7, is DAGVTQSPTHLIKTRGQQVTLRCSPISGHKSVSWYQQVLGQGPQFIFQYYEKEERGRGNFPDRFSARQFPNYSSELNVNALLLGDSALYLCASSLTGTGASEQYFGPGTRLTVT.

J is TRBJ1-2 and V is TRBV5-4; D ambiguous. CDR1 and CDR2 from the germline V gene are SGHNT and YYREEE (reference sequence). The CDR3 loop spans 13 amino acids. The V and J ends lost 5 bases and 4 bases respectively, with 12 bases between them. The CDR3 is CASRAIGSYGYTF. CDR3 coding DNA: TGTGCCAGCAGGGCGATAGGATCCTATGGCTACACCTTC.

CDR3 bases: TGTGCCAGCAGCCCCCGGGGGACAGGGGACAGGAACACTGAAGCTTTCTTT. This sequence encodes CASSPRGTGDRNTEAFF. This chain connects TRBV9 to TRBJ1-1, with 10 bases fitting TRBD1. The CDR3 covers 17 residues. V dropped 4 bases and J dropped 1; count of bases not matched to a gene: 10. Germline-derived CDR1 and CDR2 are SGDLS and YYNGEE.